Sequencing of this T cell receptor (beta chain) was carried out in a study of regulatory T cells in long-lasting Graves disease. Across the study: Newly diagnosed Graves' patients had taken antithyroid drugs under 3 months.

The V gene's germline CDR1 is SGHRS and CDR2 YFSETQ. The V and J ends lost 0 bases and 6 bases respectively, with 13 bases between them. The CDR3 contains 14 residues. The time point: newly diagnosed GD, antithyroid drugs for less than 3 months. The TCR library was prepared using RNA isolated from PBMCs. In this cohort, patients came from an endocrinology department located in Xi'an, China. Roughly 9 milliliters of peripheral blood went into EDTA tubes. Combining iRepertoire HTBI primers with Arm-PCR of CDR3 regions, the authors built TCR beta libraries. Via MiXCR, TCRdb re-called the multiplex PCR reads, giving one row per CDR3 protein. This table holds hundreds of thousands of distinct CDR3 sequences, approximately 16% found once. This clonotype was found many times. This sample was shared with a second study, whose subject was T cells in Graves' hyperthyroidism and ophthalmopathy. That report notes: Stable disease denoted Graves' hyperthyroidism without ophthalmopathy progression within 18 months.

V gene TRBV5-1 combines with J gene TRBJ2-7; perhaps TRBD1 as D (5 bases). The sample here was peripheral blood mononuclear cells (PBMCs), taken at new diagnosis, from a patient treated with antithyroid drugs. The origin of this receptor is a woman aged 40 to 65 with Graves disease. The chain's CDR3 is CASSLEAWQGEQYF. The CDR3 coding sequence is TGCGCCAGCAGCTTGGAAGCGTGGCAGGGCGAGCAGTACTTC. Together with reference TRBV5-1 and TRBJ2-7, the CDR3 gives the full variable domain: KAGVTQTPRYLIKTRGQQVTLSCSPISGHRSVSWYQQTPGQGLQFLFEYFSETQRNKGNFPGRFSGRQFSNSRSEMNVSTLELGDSALYLCASSLEAWQGEQYFGPGTRLTVT.